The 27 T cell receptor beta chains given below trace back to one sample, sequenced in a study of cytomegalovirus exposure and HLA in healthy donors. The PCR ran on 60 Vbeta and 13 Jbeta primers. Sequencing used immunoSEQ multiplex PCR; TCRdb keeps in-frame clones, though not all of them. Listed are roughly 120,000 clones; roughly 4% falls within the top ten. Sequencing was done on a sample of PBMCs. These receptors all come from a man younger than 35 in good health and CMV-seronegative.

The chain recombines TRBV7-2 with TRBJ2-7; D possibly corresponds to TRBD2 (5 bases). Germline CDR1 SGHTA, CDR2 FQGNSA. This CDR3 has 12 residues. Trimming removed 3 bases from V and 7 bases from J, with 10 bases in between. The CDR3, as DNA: TGTGCCAGCAGCTTCCCGTGGAGGGAGCAGTACTTC. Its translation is CASSFPWREQYF.

The CDR3 DNA follows: TGTGCCAGCAAACAGGGAGGCAATCAGCCCCAGCATTTT. This gives the protein CASKQGGNQPQHF. This sequence joins TRBV6-5 and TRBJ1-5; D possibly corresponds to TRBD1 (6 bases). There are 13 residues in the CDR3. Trimming left V 7 bases short and J 2 bases short, with 9 bases between. The V gene's germline CDR1 is MNHEY and CDR2 SVGAGI.

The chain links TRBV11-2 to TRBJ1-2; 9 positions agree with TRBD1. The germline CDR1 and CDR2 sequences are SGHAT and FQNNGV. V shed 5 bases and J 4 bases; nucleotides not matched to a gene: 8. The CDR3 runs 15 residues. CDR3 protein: CASSLGQGQSYGYTF. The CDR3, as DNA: TGTGCCAGCAGCCTCGGACAGGGGCAGAGCTATGGCTACACCTTC.

The CDR3 region is CASSSLDSFYGYTF. In DNA, the CDR3 is TGCGCCAGCAGCTCTCTGGACAGTTTCTATGGCTACACCTTC. The chain recombines TRBV5-1 with TRBJ1-2; possibly TRBD1 for D (6 bases). V was cut by 3 bases and J by 4 bases, with 13 bases left in between. The CDR3 runs 14 residues. CDR1 is SGHRS, CDR2 YFSETQ, per germline.

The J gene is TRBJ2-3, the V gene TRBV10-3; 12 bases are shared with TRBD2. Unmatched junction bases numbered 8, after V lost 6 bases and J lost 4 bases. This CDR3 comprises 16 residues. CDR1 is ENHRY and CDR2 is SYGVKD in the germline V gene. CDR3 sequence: CAISGLAGGPADTQYF. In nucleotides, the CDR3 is TGTGCCATCAGCGGGCTAGCGGGGGGGCCAGCAGATACGCAGTATTTT.

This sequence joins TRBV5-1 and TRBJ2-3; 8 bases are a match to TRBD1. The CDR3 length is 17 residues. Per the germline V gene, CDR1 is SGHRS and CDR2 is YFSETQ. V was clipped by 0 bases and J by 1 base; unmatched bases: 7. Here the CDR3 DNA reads TGCGCCAGCAGCTTGGTTGGACAGGGCGTGGGCACAGATACGCAGTATTTT. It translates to CASSLVGQGVGTDTQYF.

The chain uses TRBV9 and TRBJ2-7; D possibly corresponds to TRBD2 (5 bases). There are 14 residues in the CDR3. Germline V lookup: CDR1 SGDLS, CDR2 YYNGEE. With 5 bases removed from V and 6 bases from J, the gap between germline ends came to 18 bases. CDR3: CASSDPSYEGEQYF. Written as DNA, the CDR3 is TGTGCCAGCAGTGATCCTAGTTACGAGGGCGAGCAGTACTTC. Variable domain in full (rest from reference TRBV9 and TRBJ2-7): DSGVTQTPKHLITATGQRVTLRCSPRSGDLSVYWYQQSLDQGLQFLIQYYNGEERAKGNILERFSAQQFPDLHSELNLSSLELGDSALYFCASSDPSYEGEQYFGPGTRLTVT.

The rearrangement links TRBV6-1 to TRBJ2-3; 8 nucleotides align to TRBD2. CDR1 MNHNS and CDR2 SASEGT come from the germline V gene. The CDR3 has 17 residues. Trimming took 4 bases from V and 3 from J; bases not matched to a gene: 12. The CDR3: CASSAYYGGGSTDTQYF. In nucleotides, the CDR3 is TGTGCCAGCAGTGCCTATTACGGGGGGGGGTCAACAGATACGCAGTATTTT.

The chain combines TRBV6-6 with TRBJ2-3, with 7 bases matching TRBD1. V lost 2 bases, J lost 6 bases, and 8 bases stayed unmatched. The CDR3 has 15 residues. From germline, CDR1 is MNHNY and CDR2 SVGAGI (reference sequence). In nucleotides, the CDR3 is TGTGCCAGCAGTTACCGGGACAGAACATTGGATACGCAGTATTTT. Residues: CASSYRDRTLDTQYF.

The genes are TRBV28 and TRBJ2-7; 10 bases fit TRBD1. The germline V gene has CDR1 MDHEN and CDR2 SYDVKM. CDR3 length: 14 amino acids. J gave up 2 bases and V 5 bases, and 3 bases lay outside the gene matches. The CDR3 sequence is CASSPGTGAYEQYF. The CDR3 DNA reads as TGTGCCAGCAGTCCCGGGACAGGGGCCTACGAGCAGTACTTC. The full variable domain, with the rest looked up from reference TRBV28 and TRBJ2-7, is DVKVTQSSRYLVKRTGEKVFLECVQDMDHENMFWYRQDPGLGLRLIYFSYDVKMKEKGDIPEGYSVSREKKERFSLILESASTNQTSMYLCASSPGTGAYEQYFGPGTRLTVT.

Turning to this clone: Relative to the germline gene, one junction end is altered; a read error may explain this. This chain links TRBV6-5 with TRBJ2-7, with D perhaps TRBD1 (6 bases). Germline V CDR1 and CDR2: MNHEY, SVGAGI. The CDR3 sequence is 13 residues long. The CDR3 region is CASSYRQAYGQYF. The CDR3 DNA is TGTGCCAGCAGTTACAGACAGGCCTACGGGCAGTACTTC.

CDR3 in amino acids: CASRGPRIDGANVLTF. The CDR3 DNA reads TGTGCCAGTCGCGGGCCTAGGATAGATGGGGCCAACGTCCTGACTTTC. V gene TRBV27 combines with J gene TRBJ2-6; the D gene is possibly TRBD2 (5 bases). Trimming shortened V by 9 bases and J by 3 bases, and 18 bases separated the two germline ends. There are 16 residues in the CDR3. Germline values: CDR1 MNHEY, CDR2 SMNVEV (reference sequence).

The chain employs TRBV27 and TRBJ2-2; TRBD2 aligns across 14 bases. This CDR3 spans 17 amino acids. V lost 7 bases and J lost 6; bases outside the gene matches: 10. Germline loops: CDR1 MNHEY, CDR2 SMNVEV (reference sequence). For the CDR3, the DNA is TGTGCCAGCATAATTTACGGACTAGCGGGAGGCGCCGGGGAGCTGTTTTTT. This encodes CASIIYGLAGGAGELFF.

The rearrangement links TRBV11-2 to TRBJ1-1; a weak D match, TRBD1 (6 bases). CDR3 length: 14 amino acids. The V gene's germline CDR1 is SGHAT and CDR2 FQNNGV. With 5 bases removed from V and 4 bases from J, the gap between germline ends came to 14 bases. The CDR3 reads CASSPGGAFTEAFF. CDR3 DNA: TGTGCCAGCAGCCCCGGGGGGGCTTTCACTGAAGCTTTCTTT. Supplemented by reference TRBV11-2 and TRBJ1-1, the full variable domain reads EAGVAQSPRYKIIEKRQSVAFWCNPISGHATLYWYQQILGQGPKLLIQFQNNGVVDDSQLPKDRFSAERLKGVDSTLKIQPAKLEDSAVYLCASSPGGAFTEAFFGQGTRLTVV.

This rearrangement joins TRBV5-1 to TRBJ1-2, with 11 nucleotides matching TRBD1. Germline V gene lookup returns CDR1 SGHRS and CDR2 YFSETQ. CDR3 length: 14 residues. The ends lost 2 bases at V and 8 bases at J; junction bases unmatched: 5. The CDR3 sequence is CASSLGQGAQGYTF. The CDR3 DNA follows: TGCGCCAGCAGCTTAGGACAGGGGGCGCAAGGCTACACCTTC.

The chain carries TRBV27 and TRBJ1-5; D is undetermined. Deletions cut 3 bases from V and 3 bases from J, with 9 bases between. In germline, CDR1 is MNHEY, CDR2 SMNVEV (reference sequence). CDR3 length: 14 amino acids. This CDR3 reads CASSFGHLNQPQHF. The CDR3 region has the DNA TGTGCCAGCAGTTTTGGCCACCTCAATCAGCCCCAGCATTTT.

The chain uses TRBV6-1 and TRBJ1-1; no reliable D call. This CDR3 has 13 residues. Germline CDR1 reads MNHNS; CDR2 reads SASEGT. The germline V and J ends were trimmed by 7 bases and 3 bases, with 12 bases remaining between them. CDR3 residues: CASIPSRDTEAFF. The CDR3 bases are TGTGCCAGCATCCCAAGCCGGGACACTGAAGCTTTCTTT.

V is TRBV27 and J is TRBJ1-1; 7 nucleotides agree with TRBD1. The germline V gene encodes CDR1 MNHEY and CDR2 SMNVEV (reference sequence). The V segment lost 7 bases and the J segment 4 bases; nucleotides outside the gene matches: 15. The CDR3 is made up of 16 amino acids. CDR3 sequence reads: CASIPWVGGGLTEAFF. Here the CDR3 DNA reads TGTGCCAGCATCCCGTGGGTAGGGGGCGGGCTCACTGAAGCTTTCTTT.

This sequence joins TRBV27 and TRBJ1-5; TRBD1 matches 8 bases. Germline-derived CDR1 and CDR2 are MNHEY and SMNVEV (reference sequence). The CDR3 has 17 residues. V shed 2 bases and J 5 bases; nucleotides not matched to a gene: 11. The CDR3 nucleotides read TGTGCCAGCAGTTTACAGGCAGGGGGCTCCTACCATCAGCCCCAGCATTTT. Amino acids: CASSLQAGGSYHQPQHF.

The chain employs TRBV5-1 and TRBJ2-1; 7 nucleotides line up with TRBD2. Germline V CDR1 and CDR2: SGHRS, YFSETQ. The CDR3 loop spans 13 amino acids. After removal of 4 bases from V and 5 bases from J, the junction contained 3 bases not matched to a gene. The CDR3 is CASSKGGHNEQFF. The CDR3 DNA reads TGCGCCAGCAGCAAGGGAGGGCACAATGAGCAGTTCTTC.

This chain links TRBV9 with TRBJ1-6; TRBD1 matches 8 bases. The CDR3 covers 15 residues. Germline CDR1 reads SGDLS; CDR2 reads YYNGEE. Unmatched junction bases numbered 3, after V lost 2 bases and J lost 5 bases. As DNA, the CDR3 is TGTGCCAGCAGCGTGGGGACAGGAGATAATTCACCCCTCCACTTT. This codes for CASSVGTGDNSPLHF.

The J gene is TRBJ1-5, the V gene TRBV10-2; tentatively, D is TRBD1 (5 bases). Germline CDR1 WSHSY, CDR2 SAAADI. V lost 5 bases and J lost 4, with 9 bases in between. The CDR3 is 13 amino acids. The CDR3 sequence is CASSHQGNQPQHF. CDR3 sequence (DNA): TGCGCCAGCAGTCACCAGGGAAATCAGCCCCAGCATTTT.

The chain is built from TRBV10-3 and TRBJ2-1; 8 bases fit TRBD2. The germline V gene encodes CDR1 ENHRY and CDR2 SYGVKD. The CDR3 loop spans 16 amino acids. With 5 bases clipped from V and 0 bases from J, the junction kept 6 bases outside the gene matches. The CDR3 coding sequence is TGTGCCATCAGTACAACTAGCGGAAGCTCCTACAATGAGCAGTTCTTC. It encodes CAISTTSGSSYNEQFF.

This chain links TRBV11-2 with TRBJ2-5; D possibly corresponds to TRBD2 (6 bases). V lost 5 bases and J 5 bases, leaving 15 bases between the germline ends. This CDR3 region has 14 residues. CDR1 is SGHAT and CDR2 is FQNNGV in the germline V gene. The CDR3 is CASSPGLAVETQYF. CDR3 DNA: TGTGCCAGCAGCCCGGGACTTGCGGTGGAGACCCAGTACTTC.

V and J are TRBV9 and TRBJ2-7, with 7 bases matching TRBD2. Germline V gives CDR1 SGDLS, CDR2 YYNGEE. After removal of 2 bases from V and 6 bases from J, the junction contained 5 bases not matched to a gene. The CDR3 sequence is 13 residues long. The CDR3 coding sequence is TGTGCCAGCAGCGTGGGCGGGAGAGGCGAGCAGTACTTC. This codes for CASSVGGRGEQYF.

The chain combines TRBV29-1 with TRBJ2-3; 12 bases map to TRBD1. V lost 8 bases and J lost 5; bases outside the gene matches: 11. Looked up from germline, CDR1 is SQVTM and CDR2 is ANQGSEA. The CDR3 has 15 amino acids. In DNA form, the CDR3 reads TGCAGCCTTGGGGCAGGGACAGGGGGCGTAGATACGCAGTATTTT. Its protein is CSLGAGTGGVDTQYF.

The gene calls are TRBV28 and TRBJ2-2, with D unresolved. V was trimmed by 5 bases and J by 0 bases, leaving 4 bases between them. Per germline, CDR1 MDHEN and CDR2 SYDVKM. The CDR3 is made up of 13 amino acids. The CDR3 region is CASSTANTGELFF. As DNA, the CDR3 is TGTGCCAGCAGTACAGCGAACACCGGGGAGCTGTTTTTT. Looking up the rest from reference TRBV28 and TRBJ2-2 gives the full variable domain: DVKVTQSSRYLVKRTGEKVFLECVQDMDHENMFWYRQDPGLGLRLIYFSYDVKMKEKGDIPEGYSVSREKKERFSLILESASTNQTSMYLCASSTANTGELFFGEGSRLTVL.